The TCR beta chain under discussion was sequenced for a study of radiotherapy plus CTLA-4 blockade in lung cancer. Whole-study findings and limits: Early clonal dynamics of blood T cells, together with interferon-beta, were reported as the best response predictor.

V lost 3 bases and J lost 10; bases outside the gene matches: 8. The CDR3 sequence is 14 residues long. Germline CDR1 reads MDHEN; CDR2 reads SYDVKM. Lung cancer patients with chemo-refractory metastatic non-small-cell disease were given focal radiation plus CTLA-4 blockade with ipilimumab. This clone was seen only a few times. Its cognate antigen is unknown. Clones were read by immunoSEQ multiplex PCR, and TCRdb kept only the in-frame ones, dropping some. The sample consists of fewer than 55,000 clones, 75% to 80% of them appearing once. The TCR sequence derives from a human donor with non-small cell lung cancer whose response to radiotherapy plus ipilimumab could not be evaluated. V and J are TRBV28 and TRBJ1-4; TRBD1 agrees at 7 bases. Sequenced material: peripheral blood, taken from a patient treated with radiotherapy plus ipilimumab. The CDR3 coding sequence is TGTGCCAGCAGTTTGGCAAGGGGGCGCGTAAAACTGTTTTTT. Protein product: CASSLARGRVKLFF.